These T cell receptor beta chains were read from a single sample in a study of blood T cell repertoires in COVID-19. Using immunoSEQ multiplex PCR, the repertoire was profiled, and TCRdb retains in-frame clones only, with some absent. The sample holds about 180,000 clones, around 86% seen once. The sequenced material came from peripheral blood. Receptors originate from a man in his fifties with active or convalescent COVID-19. The CDR3 runs from the conserved cysteine through the conserved F or W. The D gene is left open where the match is weak. The size entry is marked missing in some rows and otherwise reads once, few, many or a size class.

D gene | J gene | clone size | V gene | CDR3 protein | CDR3 DNA
TRBD1 | TRBJ2-3 | NA | TRBV18 | CASSPNRGGTDTQYF | TGTGCCAGCTCACCGAACAGGGGCGGCACAGATACGCAGTATTTT
TRBD1 | TRBJ2-6 | NA | TRBV27 | CASKAGTGLVSGANVLTF | TGTGCCAGCAAAGCAGGGACAGGGTTAGTTTCGGGGGCCAACGTCCTGACTTTC
NA | TRBJ1-1 | NA | TRBV6-5 | CASSLQGKTEAFF | TGTGCCAGCAGCCTTCAGGGTAAGACTGAAGCTTTCTTT
TRBD1 | TRBJ2-2 | NA | TRBV2 | CASSERQGTGELFF | TGTGCCAGCAGTGAAAGACAGGGGACCGGGGAGCTGTTTTTT
TRBD1 | TRBJ2-1 | NA | TRBV3-1/TRBV3-2 | CASSRRDSSYNEQFF | TGTGCCAGCAGCCGCCGGGACAGCTCCTACAATGAGCAGTTCTTC
NA | TRBJ2-3 | NA | TRBV4-1 | CASSQLSGDTQYF | TGCGCCAGCAGCCAGCTTTCGGGAGATACGCAGTATTTT
NA | TRBJ2-1 | NA | TRBV5-6 | CASSRGLLISYNEQFF | TGTGCCAGCAGCCGGGGACTTTTAATCTCCTACAATGAGCAGTTCTTC
NA | TRBJ2-1 | NA | TRBV25-1 | CASSDISSYNEQFF | TGTGCCAGCAGTGACATTAGCTCCTACAATGAGCAGTTCTTC
TRBD1 | TRBJ2-7 | NA | TRBV2 | CASSATGSRNEQYF | TGTGCCAGCAGTGCGACAGGGAGCAGGAACGAGCAGTACTTC
NA | TRBJ1-6 | NA | TRBV30 | CAWSPQDRNNSPLHF | TGTGCCTGGAGTCCCCAAGACAGGAATAATTCACCCCTCCACTTT
TRBD1 | TRBJ2-2 | NA | TRBV15 | CATSSGGTGVTGELFF | TGTGCCACCAGCAGCGGGGGGACAGGGGTCACCGGGGAGCTGTTTTTT
TRBD2 | TRBJ2-5 | NA | TRBV27 | CASSLKGLAGVSIRQETQYF | TGTGCCAGCAGTCTGAAGGGACTAGCGGGAGTTTCAATCCGCCAAGAGACCCAGTACTTC
TRBD1 | TRBJ2-3 | once | TRBV11-1 | CASSQISRGPTDTQYF | TGTGCCAGCAGCCAAATAAGCAGGGGGCCGACAGATACGCAGTATTTT
NA | TRBJ1-1 | few | TRBV30 | CAWKNRDLLSTEAFF | TGTGCCTGGAAAAACAGGGATCTTTTATCCACTGAAGCTTTCTTT
NA | TRBJ1-6 | NA | TRBV25-1 | CASSARGLPTYNSPLHF | TGTGCCAGCAGTGCCCGCGGGCTTCCAACCTATAATTCACCCCTCCACTTT
NA | TRBJ1-2 | few | TRBV6-6 | CASSTPGRDLNYGYTF | TGTGCCAGCAGTACCCCCGGCAGGGACTTAAACTATGGCTACACCTTC
TRBD1 | TRBJ2-7 | NA | TRBV12-3/TRBV12-4 | CATAGTGAYEQYF | TGTGCCACAGCCGGGACAGGAGCCTACGAGCAGTACTTC
TRBD1 | TRBJ1-2 | NA | TRBV5-6 | CASSLQGALGGDGYTF | TGTGCCAGCAGCTTGCAGGGGGCGCTTGGGGGCGATGGCTACACCTTC
NA | TRBJ1-1 | NA | TRBV3-1/TRBV3-2 | CASRAGGNTNTEAFF | TGTGCCAGTCGTGCGGGGGGGAACACGAACACTGAAGCTTTCTTT
NA | TRBJ1-4 | NA | TRBV6-5 | CASSMFRGDNEKLFF | TGTGCCAGCAGTATGTTTCGGGGGGATAATGAAAAACTGTTTTTT
NA | TRBJ1-1 | NA | TRBV27 | CASSSLTANTEAFF | TGTGCCAGCAGTTCGTTAACAGCGAACACTGAAGCTTTCTTT
NA | TRBJ2-7 | NA | TRBV5-1 | CASSTVEGGGEQYF | TGCGCCAGCAGCACCGTTGAAGGGGGGGGCGAGCAGTACTTC
TRBD2 | TRBJ2-1 | NA | TRBV5-4 | CASSTTSGRADEQFF | TGTGCCAGCAGCACCACTAGCGGGAGGGCCGATGAGCAGTTCTTC
NA | TRBJ2-7 | NA | TRBV7-2 | CASSLRGITGQAEEQYF | TGTGCCAGCAGCTTAAGGGGAATCACAGGGCAGGCTGAAGAGCAGTACTTC
NA | TRBJ1-2 | once | TRBV28 | CASSLLNYGYTF | TGTGCCAGCAGCCTACTCAACTATGGCTACACCTTC
TRBD1 | TRBJ2-1 | once | TRBV12-3/TRBV12-4 | CASSLDRVGEQFF | TGTGCCAGCAGCTTAGACAGGGTAGGTGAGCAGTTCTTC
NA | TRBJ2-1 | few | TRBV7-3 | CASSYEGVGYNEQFF | TGTGCCAGCAGCTATGAGGGAGTGGGGTACAATGAGCAGTTCTTC
TRBD1 | TRBJ2-7 | few | TRBV9 | CASSPRTGSSYEQYF | TGTGCCAGCAGCCCCCGGACAGGGTCCTCCTACGAGCAGTACTTC
NA | TRBJ1-5 | few | TRBV28 | CASKGGGRGQPQHF | TGTGCCAGCAAGGGAGGGGGACGGGGTCAGCCCCAGCATTTT
TRBD1 | TRBJ1-3 | NA | TRBV7-6 | CASSLSPTGVGNTIYF | TGTGCCAGCAGCTTATCCCCGACAGGGGTTGGGAACACCATATATTTT